A selection of T cell receptor beta chains follows, all from one sample in a study of blood T cell repertoires in COVID-19. Some clones are missing from TCRdb's copy, which holds only in-frame ones; the method was immunoSEQ multiplex PCR. The sample shows roughly 150,000 clones, about 85% of them seen only once. Sequencing input: peripheral blood. These receptors all come from a man older than 75 with COVID-19, enrolled during active disease. Both conserved end residues are part of each CDR3. The D gene is left open where the match is weak. Size tells how often a clone was seen (once, few, many) or the class of an expanded clone, and some rows leave it out.

j_call v_call d_call clone_size cdr3_nt cdr3_aa
TRBJ1-5 TRBV4-2 NA NA TGTGCCAGCAGCCAAGAAGGAGGGGTTGGCAATCAGCCCCAGCATTTT CASSQEGGVGNQPQHF
TRBJ1-2 TRBV9 TRBD1 few TGTGCCAGCAGCAGGGGACAGGGGACTCCCTATGGCTACACCTTC CASSRGQGTPYGYTF
TRBJ1-2 TRBV6-5 NA NA TGTGCCAGCAGGGGCAGGGTTAACTATGGCTACACCTTC CASRGRVNYGYTF
TRBJ1-6 TRBV11-3 TRBD1 once TGTGCCAGCAGCTTCCAGGGACAGGGTGATAATTCACCCCTCCACTTT CASSFQGQGDNSPLHF
TRBJ2-2 TRBV4-1 NA NA TGCGCCAGCAGCCATCCACTAGGCCTGCACACCGGGGAGCTGTTTTTT CASSHPLGLHTGELFF
TRBJ1-5 TRBV4-1 TRBD1 NA TGCGCCAGCAGCCGGGGGACAGGGTTAAACGGGGGCAATCAGCCCCAGCATTTT CASSRGTGLNGGNQPQHF
TRBJ1-1 TRBV6-2/TRBV6-3 TRBD1 NA TGTGCCAGCAGTTATAGACAGGGACAGGGTACTGAAGCTTTCTTT CASSYRQGQGTEAFF
TRBJ1-2 TRBV4-2 NA NA TGTGCCAGCAGCCAAGATCTGAAGCGTGGCTACACCTTC CASSQDLKRGYTF
TRBJ2-7 TRBV11-1 TRBD1 NA TGTGCCAGCAGCTTAGGATGGAGACAGGGGGCCTACGAGCAGTACTTC CASSLGWRQGAYEQYF
TRBJ2-5 TRBV4-3 TRBD2 once TGCGCCAGCAGCCAAGGGACTAGCGGGGGGTCGGGCACTGAGACCCAGTACTTC CASSQGTSGGSGTETQYF
TRBJ2-2 TRBV5-6 TRBD2 NA TGTGCCAGCAGCTGGGGACTAGCGGGGGCCGTGAACACCGGGGAGCTGTTTTTT CASSWGLAGAVNTGELFF
TRBJ1-4 TRBV2 TRBD1 NA TGTGCCAGCGGGACAGTCAAGGAAAAACTGTTTTTT CASGTVKEKLFF
TRBJ2-5 TRBV4-1 TRBD2 few TGCGCCAGCAGCCAGGATTTCCAGCGGGGTTGGGAGACCCAGTACTTC CASSQDFQRGWETQYF
TRBJ1-2 TRBV28 NA NA TGTGCCAGCAGGTTGCGATACTATGGCTACACCTTC CASRLRYYGYTF
TRBJ1-5 TRBV5-1 NA NA TGCGCCAGCAGACGGGATAGCAATCAGCCCCAGCATTTT CASRRDSNQPQHF
TRBJ2-3 TRBV7-7 TRBD1 few TGTGCCAGCAGCCCAGGGGGCTATACGCAGTATTTT CASSPGGYTQYF
TRBJ2-6 TRBV2 NA NA TGTACCAGCAGCCCAAGGGGGAGGGGCTCTGGGGCCAACGTCCTGACTTTC CTSSPRGRGSGANVLTF
TRBJ1-2 TRBV6-6 TRBD1 NA TGTGCCAGCAGTCCGGACATACCGGGACAGTCGCTAGCTAACTATGGCTACACCTTC CASSPDIPGQSLANYGYTF
TRBJ1-1 TRBV18 TRBD1 NA TGTGCCAGCTCACTAACCGGGACAGGGCTCAACACTGAAGCTTTCTTT CASSLTGTGLNTEAFF
TRBJ1-5 TRBV6-1 NA once TGTGCCAGCAGTGAAGGACAGGGCAATCAGCCCCAGCATTTT CASSEGQGNQPQHF
TRBJ2-2 TRBV19 NA NA TGTGCCAGTAGTATGCGGGACAGACTCACCGGGGAGCTGTTTTTT CASSMRDRLTGELFF
TRBJ1-6 TRBV7-3 TRBD1 few TGTGCCAGCAGCTATGACAGGGTATCACCCCTCCACTTT CASSYDRVSPLHF